This T cell receptor (beta chain) was recorded in a study of blood T cell repertoires in COVID-19 (TCRdb year 2020). As for the study more broadly: The collaborator samples originated in the United States, Italy and Spain and spanned the acute and convalescent phases of COVID-19. Samples came from the ongoing ImmuneRACE study (first 160 participants) plus 1,254 subjects from 6 global collaborators. Subjects who had been exposed to COVID-19, were actively infected with it, or had recovered from it provided the deeply sampled blood TCRbeta repertoires that made up the dataset. The material from the prospective study consisted of cDNA or gDNA derived from T cells, B-cell-depleted T cells, or PBMCs. Where HLA class I and class II types were available, the types were taken from metadata supplied by the sample provider, not from assay-based typing. Nearly every sample came with metadata listing a de-identified subject ID, COVID-19 status, age in years and sex. The repertoires were released in a freely available public database intended as a resource for research on the immune response to SARS-CoV-2.

The immunoSEQ Assay, a bias-controlled multiplex PCR, was used to amplify TCRbeta CDR3 regions from genomic DNA. As for how the authors treated the data: Within the assay, amplification of reference gene primers was used to estimate how many nucleated cells each sample contained. Sequence reads were collapsed and filtered to measure the absolute abundance of every unique TCRbeta CDR3 rearrangement. For each sample, productive Simpson clonality was calculated as the square root of Simpson's diversity index over productive rearrangements. TCRdb obtained this table from immuneACCESS and retained in-frame rearrangements with V and J assigned. These tables miss some clones; where compared with another copy, unresolved V genes account for less than half of the shortfall, and the remainder is unexplained. V and J calls and clone size are given by that table; D and trimming were obtained from the DNA. A total of about half a million clones appear in this sample, 80% to 90% of them only once. The leading ten clones occupy approximately 2.9% of the sample.

What the study reported, not specific to this receptor: The amount of clinical and demographic metadata varied by source and participant and was provided uncurated.

Each collaborating institution followed its own protocols to collect whole blood in K2EDTA tubes. For TCRbeta analysis, collaborator samples were shipped as frozen whole blood, as isolated PBMCs, or as DNA extracted from either sample type. Note on this clone: The specificity of this receptor is unknown. No base quality values were provided; no much bigger clone lies one nucleotide off.

Specimen: peripheral blood. This sequence originates from a human donor in a cohort sampled during active COVID-19.

The CDR3 amino acid sequence is: CASSPGTGVSNQPQHF. In nucleotide form, the sequence is TGTGCCAGCAGCCCCGGGACAGGGGTTAGCAATCAGCCCCAGCATTTT. Recombination connected TRBV7-6 to TRBJ1-5, with 10 bases aligning to TRBD1. From the cysteine up to the phenylalanine, the CDR3 has a length of 16 residues. Only CDR3 DNA is held: 48 bases, read in frame from base 1. V and J are trimmed by 5 bases and 0 bases, and the gene matches miss 4 bases of the junction. The germline V gene specifies SGHVS as CDR1 and FNYEAQ as CDR2.